Following are 21 T cell receptor beta chains from one sample sequenced in a study of neoadjuvant nivolumab and ipilimumab in lung cancer. Libraries were prepared by immunoSEQ multiplex PCR; TCRdb keeps only in-frame clonotypes and omits some of them. The sample lists fewer than 40,000 clones; approximately 90% were seen once. The sample was peripheral blood, taken after neoadjuvant nivolumab, alone or with ipilimumab, at or shortly before surgery. Every receptor here comes from an adult with non-small cell lung cancer.

This chain uses TRBV19 with TRBJ2-7; weak D call: TRBD2 (6 bases). This CDR3 is built from 14 residues. Germline CDR1 is LNHDA and CDR2 is SQIVND (reference sequence). Trimming took off 5 bases at V and 2 bases at J, with 13 bases between the two ends. CDR3 nucleotide sequence: TGTGCCAGTAGTGGGGGGACGGAGGCCTACGAGCAGTACTTC. Translated: CASSGGTEAYEQYF.

This chain links TRBV27 with TRBJ2-7, with a possible D match to TRBD2 (6 bases). The germline V gene has CDR1 MNHEY and CDR2 SMNVEV (reference sequence). V was pared by 5 bases and J by 3 bases, with 17 bases between. This CDR3 contains 15 residues. The CDR3 protein is CASSPRGTASYEQYF. CDR3 in DNA: TGTGCCAGCAGTCCGAGAGGGACTGCTAGCTACGAGCAGTACTTC.

The gene calls are TRBV5-5 and TRBJ2-5; D unresolved. The CDR3 loop spans 14 amino acids. Germline loops: CDR1 SGHKS, CDR2 YYEKEE (reference sequence). V gave up 3 bases and J gave up 2 bases, with 11 bases separating them. The CDR3 DNA reads TGTGCCAGCAGCTCCGGACCGAATCAAGAGACCCAGTACTTC. As protein: CASSSGPNQETQYF. The whole variable domain, filled in from reference TRBV5-5 and TRBJ2-5, reads DAGVTQSPTHLIKTRGQQVTLRCSPISGHKSVSWYQQVLGQGPQFIFQYYEKEERGRGNFPDRFSARQFPNYSSELNVNALLLGDSALYLCASSSGPNQETQYFGPGTRLLVL.

This clone appeared once. The genes are TRBV29-1 and TRBJ2-2; maybe TRBD1 (6 bases). Between the trimmed V and J ends, which lost 5 bases and 4 bases, there was a span of 11 bases. Germline CDR1 SQVTM, CDR2 ANQGSEA. This CDR3 has 13 residues. CDR3 in DNA: TGCAGCGTTCGGACAGTTCTCACCGGGGAGCTGTTTTTT. Protein: CSVRTVLTGELFF.

The chain has TRBV11-3 and TRBJ2-1; unclear D gene. V was cut by 4 bases and J by 4 bases, with 5 bases left in between. The CDR3 is made up of 12 amino acids. Germline CDR1 is SGHNT and CDR2 is YENEEA. The CDR3 sequence: CASSSRYNEQFF. CDR3 nucleotides: TGTGCCAGCAGCTCTCGGTACAATGAGCAGTTCTTC.

The chain recombines TRBV6-1 with TRBJ1-2; no reliable D call. Germline loops: CDR1 MNHNS, CDR2 SASEGT. V was clipped by 1 base and J by 5 bases, with 11 bases between them. The CDR3 has 14 amino acids. The CDR3 DNA reads as TGTGCCAGCAGTGAAGATCCCTTACCTTATGGCTACACCTTC. Protein product: CASSEDPLPYGYTF.

V usage is TRBV7-9 and J usage is TRBJ2-3; 11 bases agree with TRBD1. The CDR3 is 16 amino acids. V gave up 5 bases and J gave up 3 bases; unmatched junction bases: 7. Germline V gene data show CDR1 as SEHNR and CDR2 as FQNEAQ (reference sequence). Written as DNA, the CDR3 is TGTGCCAGCAGCCCCAGGGACAGGGGGACGACAGATACGCAGTATTTT. Translated: CASSPRDRGTTDTQYF. Supplemented by reference TRBV7-9 and TRBJ2-3, the full variable domain reads DTGVSQNPRHKITKRGQNVTFRCDPISEHNRLYWYRQTLGQGPEFLTYFQNEAQLEKSRLLSDRFSAERPKGSFSTLEIQRTEQGDSAMYLCASSPRDRGTTDTQYFGPGTRLTVL.

CDR3 in DNA: TGCGCCAGCAGTGCCACGCCGGGGGTGTATAGCAATCAGCCCCAGCATTTT. Amino acids: CASSATPGVYSNQPQHF. The chain links TRBV5-1 to TRBJ1-5, with D possibly matching TRBD1 (5 bases). Trimming left V 5 bases short and J 0 bases short, with 18 bases between. Per the germline V gene, CDR1 is SGHRS and CDR2 is YFSETQ. The CDR3 extends over 17 amino acids.

This rearrangement joins TRBV14 to TRBJ1-1; TRBD1 might be the D (5 bases). This CDR3 contains 14 residues. V dropped 4 bases and J dropped 8 bases, with 17 bases sitting between them. Germline assignment: CDR1 SGHDN and CDR2 FVKESK. The CDR3 coding sequence is TGTGCCAGCAGCCCCAGGGACGGCTGGAGAGAAGCTTTCTTT. Protein: CASSPRDGWREAFF.

J is TRBJ1-6 and V is TRBV2; perhaps TRBD1 as D (5 bases). Trimming took 6 bases from V and 6 from J, leaving 15 bases between them. Germline loops: CDR1 SNHLY, CDR2 FYNNEI. The CDR3 is 15 amino acids. CDR3: CASSLGTSTNSPLHF. CDR3 DNA sequence: TGTGCCAGCAGCCTCGGGACTTCGACTAATTCACCCCTCCACTTT.

The CDR3 DNA reads as TGTGCCAGCAGCCCCCTCGAGGGGCGGGTGGTAGAAAAACTGTTTTTT. It specifies CASSPLEGRVVEKLFF. The V gene is TRBV4-2, the J gene TRBJ1-4, with a possible D match to TRBD1 (5 bases). Germline V gene data show CDR1 as LGHNA and CDR2 as YNFKEQ. This CDR3 region has 16 residues. The V and J ends lost 4 bases and 8 bases respectively, with 20 bases between them.

The V gene is TRBV11-2, the J gene TRBJ2-1; TRBD2 matches at 12 bases. With 3 bases clipped from V and 8 bases from J, the junction kept 8 bases outside the gene matches. Germline CDR1 and CDR2: SGHAT and FQNNGV. The CDR3 has 16 amino acids. In DNA, the CDR3 is TGTGCCAGCAGCTTCCCTAGCGGGGGGGTTTCGGATGAGCAGTTCTTC. This encodes CASSFPSGGVSDEQFF. The full variable domain, completed using reference TRBV11-2 and TRBJ2-1, is EAGVAQSPRYKIIEKRQSVAFWCNPISGHATLYWYQQILGQGPKLLIQFQNNGVVDDSQLPKDRFSAERLKGVDSTLKIQPAKLEDSAVYLCASSFPSGGVSDEQFFGPGTRLTVL.

The V call is TRBV7-9, the J call TRBJ2-7, with no clear D. V dropped 2 bases and J dropped 5 bases, with 7 bases sitting between them. The CDR3 is 12 amino acids. CDR1 and CDR2 from the germline V gene are SEHNR and FQNEAQ (reference sequence). The CDR3 loop is CASSLITNEQYF. The CDR3, as DNA: TGTGCCAGCAGCTTAATAACTAACGAGCAGTACTTC.

In this sample, this clone turned up a few times. The rearrangement uses TRBV5-1 and TRBJ1-5; tentatively, D is TRBD1 (5 bases). The CDR3 covers 15 residues. V was pared by 0 bases and J by 5 bases, with 12 bases between. From germline, CDR1 is SGHRS and CDR2 YFSETQ. CDR3 DNA sequence: TGCGCCAGCAGCTTGGTTTCGGGGGACCATCAGCCCCAGCATTTT. Translating it yields CASSLVSGDHQPQHF.

This sequence joins TRBV7-2 and TRBJ2-7, with 10 nucleotides matching TRBD2. The germline CDR1 and CDR2 sequences are SGHTA and FQGNSA. V lost 0 bases and J lost 4; bases outside the gene matches: 3. This CDR3 comprises 15 residues. The CDR3 loop reads CASSLAGTSEYEQYF. CDR3 bases: TGTGCCAGCAGCTTAGCCGGGACTAGCGAATACGAGCAGTACTTC.

This clone was observed a handful of times. This chain links TRBV27 with TRBJ1-5, with TRBD1 matching 8 bases. The V segment lost 6 bases and the J segment 2 bases; nucleotides outside the gene matches: 9. There are 16 residues in the CDR3. Per germline, CDR1 MNHEY and CDR2 SMNVEV (reference sequence). The CDR3 bases are TGTGCCAGCAGCGAAATTGGGGGACAGGGCAATCAGCCCCAGCATTTT. This sequence encodes CASSEIGGQGNQPQHF.

The CDR3 loop reads CASSPRRGQPQHF. CDR3 bases: TGTGCCAGCAGTCCTCGTCGGGGTCAGCCCCAGCATTTT. This sequence joins TRBV7-6 and TRBJ1-5, with D unclear. This CDR3 is 13 amino acids long. Germline V gene lookup returns CDR1 SGHVS and CDR2 FNYEAQ. Trimming pared 6 bases from V and 6 bases from J, leaving 12 bases between.

The V and J genes are TRBV19 and TRBJ1-1; D gene ambiguous. The V and J ends lost 2 bases and 4 bases respectively, with 11 bases between them. The CDR3 extends over 14 amino acids. CDR1 and CDR2 from the germline V gene are LNHDA and SQIVND (reference sequence). The CDR3 sequence is CASSIPEPRTEAFF. CDR3 bases: TGTGCCAGTAGTATACCGGAGCCCCGCACTGAAGCTTTCTTT.

This chain links TRBV7-9 with TRBJ1-4, with a possible D match to TRBD1 (5 bases). The CDR3 extends over 16 amino acids. Trimming cost V 1 base and J 8 bases, with 17 bases left between them. The germline V gene has CDR1 SEHNR and CDR2 FQNEAQ (reference sequence). DNA for the CDR3: TGTGCCAGCAGCTTAGGGGAACAACGATGGGGGGAAAAACTGTTTTTT. This translates into CASSLGEQRWGEKLFF.

This clone has just a few counts. The rearrangement links TRBV5-1 to TRBJ2-7, with D unclear. Trimming pared 0 bases from V and 4 bases from J, leaving 14 bases between. CDR1 and CDR2 from the germline V gene are SGHRS and YFSETQ. The CDR3 length is 15 residues. CDR3 in DNA: TGCGCCAGCAGCTTGGAGTGGGGTATCGGGTACGAGCAGTACTTC. Its translation is CASSLEWGIGYEQYF.

This rearrangement joins TRBV7-9 to TRBJ1-2; D unclear. V lost 2 bases, J lost 6 bases, and 7 bases lay in between. This CDR3 has 12 amino acids. Germline loops: CDR1 SEHNR, CDR2 FQNEAQ (reference sequence). Written as DNA, the CDR3 is TGTGCCAGCAGCTTAAGGTCCCATGGCTACACCTTC. Translation: CASSLRSHGYTF.